The 17 T cell receptor beta chains below all came from one sample that was sequenced in a study of cytomegalovirus exposure and HLA in healthy donors. The PCR was carried out with 60 Vbeta primers and 13 Jbeta primers. Using immunoSEQ multiplex PCR, the repertoire was profiled, and TCRdb retains in-frame clones only, with some absent. The sample holds 75,000 to 100,000 clones, 69% seen once. Material: PBMCs. These receptors originate from a female donor in good health and CMV-seronegative.

The chain carries TRBV27 and TRBJ2-7; the D gene is possibly TRBD2 (5 bases). The CDR3 spans 17 residues. V was shortened by 3 bases and J by 1 base, with 19 bases between the two germline ends. Germline V lookup: CDR1 MNHEY, CDR2 SMNVEV (reference sequence). The DNA of the CDR3 is TGTGCCAGCAGTTTGGGTCTAGCAGCAGGTTGGTCCTACGAGCAGTACTTC. Its translation is CASSLGLAAGWSYEQYF.

V usage is TRBV5-1 and J usage is TRBJ1-1; possible D gene TRBD1, 5 bases. Germline assignment: CDR1 SGHRS and CDR2 YFSETQ. The CDR3 totals 15 residues. The V gene lost 1 base and the J gene lost 7 bases, with 17 bases spanning the gap. Written as DNA, the CDR3 is TGCGCCAGCAGCTTGTTGGGGCAGGGAGGACTTGAAGCTTTCTTT. Protein: CASSLLGQGGLEAFF.

This chain uses TRBV4-1 with TRBJ1-4; D ambiguous. Looked up from germline, CDR1 is MGHRA and CDR2 is YSYEKL. The CDR3 totals 16 residues. The germline V and J ends were trimmed by 1 base and 5 bases, with 14 bases remaining between them. CDR3 sequence (DNA): TGCGCCAGCAGCCAAGGTGGAGGAACGGGGAATGAAAAACTGTTTTTT. This sequence encodes CASSQGGGTGNEKLFF.

J is TRBJ1-1 and V is TRBV18, with a weak D call TRBD1 (6 bases). There are 17 residues in the CDR3. Per germline, CDR1 KGHSH and CDR2 LQKENI. V lost 1 base and J lost 0, with 15 bases in between. DNA of the CDR3: TGTGCCAGCTCACCACGGGAGGGGGGGTCGATGAACACTGAAGCTTTCTTT. Its translation: CASSPREGGSMNTEAFF. Combining the CDR3 with reference TRBV18 and TRBJ1-1 gives the whole variable domain NAGVMQNPRHLVRRRGQEARLRCSPMKGHSHVYWYRQLPEEGLKFMVYLQKENIIDESGMPKERFSAEFPKEGPSILRIQQVVRGDSAAYFCASSPREGGSMNTEAFFGQGTRLTVV.

The J gene is TRBJ1-5, the V gene TRBV18; weak D call: TRBD1 (5 bases). The germline gives CDR1 KGHSH, CDR2 LQKENI. The V and J ends lost 6 bases and 3 bases respectively, with 18 bases between them. The CDR3 spans 16 residues. In DNA form, the CDR3 reads TGTGCCAGCTCCTCTAACCGGGCAGGGAACAATCAGCCCCAGCATTTT. Amino acid sequence: CASSSNRAGNNQPQHF.

The chain joins TRBV27 to TRBJ2-7; TRBD2 agrees at 10 bases. This CDR3 has 14 residues. The germline CDR1 and CDR2 sequences are MNHEY and SMNVEV (reference sequence). V lost 5 bases, J lost 4 bases, and 5 bases stayed unmatched. Written as DNA, the CDR3 is TGTGCCAGCAGTGCCGGGACTAGCGATTACGAGCAGTACTTC. Its protein is CASSAGTSDYEQYF.

Worth noting for this clone: Different DNA sequences within this sample yield the same CDR3. The rearrangement joins TRBV7-8 to TRBJ1-1, with D perhaps matching TRBD1 (5 bases). Trimming took 0 bases from V and 4 from J, leaving 12 bases between them. The CDR3 spans 15 residues. Germline CDR1 reads SGHVS; CDR2 reads FQNEAQ. CDR3: CASSLARGDSTEAFF. As DNA, the CDR3 is TGTGCCAGCAGCTTAGCGCGGGGGGACTCCACTGAAGCTTTCTTT. Together with reference TRBV7-8 and TRBJ1-1, the CDR3 gives the full variable domain: GAGVSQSPRYKVAKRGQDVALRCDPISGHVSLFWYQQALGQGPEFLTYFQNEAQLDKSGLPSDRFFAERPEGSVSTLKIQRTQQEDSAVYLCASSLARGDSTEAFFGQGTRLTVV.

Notes on this clone: One junction end does not reproduce the germline sequence, and a read error may be involved. The V gene is TRBV7-9, the J gene TRBJ1-2; weak D call: TRBD1 (5 bases). Per germline, CDR1 SEHNR and CDR2 FQNEAQ (reference sequence). CDR3 length: 17 residues. CDR3 nucleotides: TGTGTCAGCAGCTTAGCGGCGGGGCAGGGAAGTTTCGATGGCTACACCTTC. Protein sequence: CVSSLAAGQGSFDGYTF. Filled out from reference TRBV7-9 and TRBJ1-2, the complete variable domain reads DTGVSQNPRHKITKRGQNVTFRCDPISEHNRLYWYRQTLGQGPEFLTYFQNEAQLEKSRLLSDRFSAERPKGSFSTLEIQRTEQGDSAMYLCVSSLAAGQGSFDGYTFGSGTRLTVV.

The chain is built from TRBV4-3 and TRBJ1-2, with TRBD1 matching over 7 bases. Germline values: CDR1 LGHNA, CDR2 YSLEER. This CDR3 spans 14 amino acids. After removal of 3 bases from V and 4 bases from J, the junction contained 5 bases not matched to a gene. The CDR3 here is CASSHPDRAYGYTF. For the CDR3, the DNA is TGCGCCAGCAGCCACCCAGACAGGGCCTATGGCTACACCTTC.

V usage is TRBV27 and J usage is TRBJ1-2, with D perhaps matching TRBD1 (6 bases). Germline loops: CDR1 MNHEY, CDR2 SMNVEV (reference sequence). V was clipped by 10 bases and J by 8 bases, with 14 bases between them. The CDR3 is 11 amino acids. The DNA of the CDR3 is TGTGCCAACCCGATTAGGGGGGGCTACACCTTC. It encodes CANPIRGGYTF.

V usage is TRBV7-6 and J usage is TRBJ2-1; 10 bases fit TRBD1. Germline V gene sequence: CDR1 SGHVS, CDR2 FNYEAQ. The CDR3 is 19 amino acids. The V gene end was trimmed by 4 bases and the J gene end by 6 bases; junction bases not matched to a gene: 18. The CDR3 loop reads CASSSPYIVGTGVTNEQFF. In nucleotides, the CDR3 is TGTGCCAGCAGCTCTCCCTATATAGTGGGGACAGGGGTAACCAATGAGCAGTTCTTC.

The gene calls are TRBV5-5 and TRBJ2-7, with 7 bases lining up with TRBD1. Germline V CDR1 and CDR2: SGHKS, YYEKEE (reference sequence). Trimming at V came to 0 bases and at J to 3 bases, leaving 3 bases not matched to a gene. CDR3 length: 14 residues. CDR3 sequence reads: CASSLVSGGYEQYF. The CDR3 bases are TGTGCCAGCAGCTTGGTTTCAGGGGGCTACGAGCAGTACTTC.

The rearrangement links TRBV5-6 to TRBJ2-1; a weak D match, TRBD2 (6 bases). V gave up 4 bases and J gave up 3 bases, with 17 bases separating them. Germline loops: CDR1 SGHDT, CDR2 YYEEEE. This CDR3 region has 16 residues. The CDR3 sequence is CASSLRDFGNYNEQFF. The CDR3 bases are TGTGCCAGCAGCCTCAGGGACTTCGGGAACTACAATGAGCAGTTCTTC.

The gene calls are TRBV14 and TRBJ1-1; 8 nucleotides align to TRBD1. Germline CDR1 SGHDN, CDR2 FVKESK. CDR3 length: 13 residues. V lost 5 bases, J lost 5 bases, and 4 bases stayed unmatched. DNA of the CDR3: TGTGCCAGCAGCGGACAGGGCTATACTGAAGCTTTCTTT. Translating gives CASSGQGYTEAFF.

The chain joins TRBV11-2 to TRBJ2-5; the D gene is possibly TRBD2 (6 bases). The CDR3 contains 16 residues. Germline CDR1 SGHAT, CDR2 FQNNGV. Trimming took off 0 bases at V and 2 bases at J, with 13 bases between the two ends. Here the CDR3 DNA reads TGTGCCAGCAGCTTAGACCGGGACTTCGGACAAGAGACCCAGTACTTC. Translation gives CASSLDRDFGQETQYF.

V is TRBV4-1 and J is TRBJ2-5; D might be TRBD2 (6 bases). The V gene lost 1 base and the J gene lost 5 bases, with 20 bases spanning the gap. Per the germline V gene, CDR1 is MGHRA and CDR2 is YSYEKL. The CDR3 is 17 residues long. The CDR3 DNA sequence: TGCGCCAGCAGCCAAGGGTTAGGAGGGCCTGCCCGGGAGACCCAGTACTTC. Amino acids: CASSQGLGGPARETQYF.

The CDR3 is CASSSTYEQYF. CDR3 nucleotides: TGTGCCAGCAGCTCCACCTACGAGCAGTACTTC. The rearrangement uses TRBV7-3 and TRBJ2-7; D gene uncertain. Trimming pared 4 bases from V and 2 bases from J, leaving 3 bases between. The CDR3 has 11 residues. CDR1 and CDR2 (germline): SGHTA, FQGTGA.